The 24 T cell receptor beta chains below come from one sample, sequenced in a study of cytomegalovirus exposure and HLA in healthy donors. The PCR made use of 60 Vbeta and 13 Jbeta primers. TCRdb's table, derived via immunoSEQ multiplex PCR, lists solely in-frame clones and lacks some. The table shows about 130,000 clones, with 60% to 75% occurring only once. What was sequenced was PBMCs. The receptors derive from a woman in her fifties or sixties in good health and CMV-seropositive.

This chain uses TRBV27 with TRBJ2-3; 9 nucleotides agree with TRBD1. This CDR3 spans 14 amino acids. Germline-derived CDR1 and CDR2 are MNHEY and SMNVEV (reference sequence). V gave up 5 bases and J gave up 5 bases; unmatched junction bases: 5. This chain's CDR3 is CASSRTGDRDTQYF. CDR3 sequence (DNA): TGTGCCAGCAGTCGGACAGGGGACAGAGATACGCAGTATTTT.

The chain combines TRBV11-3 with TRBJ2-1, with D unclear. Germline CDR1 and CDR2: SGHNT and YENEEA. This CDR3 has 12 residues. V shed 2 bases and J shed 6 bases, with 5 bases lying between them. CDR3 bases: TGTGCCAGCAGCTTAAGCTCCAATGAGCAGTTCTTC. Amino acid sequence: CASSLSSNEQFF.

This chain links TRBV2 with TRBJ2-5, with D maybe TRBD2 (6 bases). V was clipped by 7 bases and J by 4 bases, with 19 bases between them. This CDR3 is built from 15 residues. Germline V CDR1 and CDR2: SNHLY, FYNNEI. For the CDR3, the DNA is TGTGCCAGCAATTTGGGGCTGCCGGGGGTAGAGACCCAGTACTTC. This codes for CASNLGLPGVETQYF.

The gene calls are TRBV6-4 and TRBJ2-2; no reliable D call. Between the trimmed V and J ends, which lost 3 bases and 4 bases, there was a span of 12 bases. This CDR3 comprises 15 residues. Germline CDR1 and CDR2: MRHNA and SNTAGT. This CDR3 reads CASSETAVGTGELFF. As DNA, the CDR3 is TGTGCCAGCAGTGAAACCGCCGTCGGCACCGGGGAGCTGTTTTTT.

This clone was picked up a small number of times. The V call is TRBV11-1, the J call TRBJ2-2; D may be TRBD1 (5 bases). Germline V CDR1 and CDR2: SGHAT, FQDESV (reference sequence). Trimming shortened V by 5 bases and J by 1 base, and 14 bases separated the two germline ends. This CDR3 is built from 16 residues. CDR3 sequence reads: CASSRWAGMNTGELFF. The CDR3 region has the DNA TGTGCCAGCAGCAGGTGGGCAGGGATGAACACCGGGGAGCTGTTTTTT.

CDR3 amino acids: CASSLWRDQPQHF. In DNA, the CDR3 is TGTGCCAGCAGCTTATGGAGAGATCAGCCCCAGCATTTT. This rearrangement joins TRBV7-2 to TRBJ1-5; D not resolved. The CDR3 runs 13 residues. Germline lookup yields CDR1 SGHTA and CDR2 FQGNSA. V shed 2 bases and J shed 5 bases, with 7 bases lying between them.

The chain links TRBV4-3 to TRBJ2-5; the D is unclear. TRBJ2-7 explains the end of the DNA better; the J call may be wrong. The CDR3 is 13 amino acids. In germline, CDR1 is LGHNA, CDR2 YSLEER. The CDR3 is CASSLLLYYEQYF. The CDR3 DNA reads TGCGCCAGCAGCCTCCTTCTGTACTACGAGCAGTACTTC.

This clone came up a few times. An end of the junction does not agree with germline; a read error may underlie this. The J gene is TRBJ1-2, the V gene TRBV7-9; D gene ambiguous. The CDR3 spans 14 residues. Germline lookup yields CDR1 SEHNR and CDR2 FQNEAQ (reference sequence). CDR3 residues: CSSRFLGSIDGYTF. The CDR3 nucleotides are TGTTCCAGCAGGTTTCTCGGGTCGATAGATGGCTACACCTTC.

The rearrangement uses TRBV2 and TRBJ2-1; 14 bases map to TRBD2. The CDR3 contains 16 residues. V lost 0 bases to trimming and J lost 9 bases; unmatched junction nucleotides: 4. CDR1 is SNHLY, CDR2 FYNNEI, per germline. Here the CDR3 DNA reads TGTGCCAGCAGTGAAGCGACTAGCGGGGGGGCCCGTGAGCAGTTCTTC. It specifies CASSEATSGGAREQFF.

CDR3 in amino acids: CASSTGGRETQYF. Written as DNA, the CDR3 is TGTGCCAGCAGTACAGGGGGAAGGGAGACCCAGTACTTC. The chain has TRBV28 and TRBJ2-5; 8 bases agree with TRBD1. J gave up 5 bases and V 5 bases, and 4 bases lay outside the gene matches. The CDR3 sequence is 13 residues long. Germline values: CDR1 MDHEN, CDR2 SYDVKM. The full variable domain, completed using reference TRBV28 and TRBJ2-5, is DVKVTQSSRYLVKRTGEKVFLECVQDMDHENMFWYRQDPGLGLRLIYFSYDVKMKEKGDIPEGYSVSREKKERFSLILESASTNQTSMYLCASSTGGRETQYFGPGTRLLVL.

This chain connects TRBV4-2 to TRBJ2-5; TRBD2 agrees at 10 bases. Germline assignment: CDR1 LGHNA and CDR2 YNFKEQ. The ends lost 0 bases at V and 5 bases at J; junction bases unmatched: 6. The CDR3 loop spans 16 amino acids. The CDR3 spells CASSQEFSGGTETQYF. Here the CDR3 DNA reads TGTGCCAGCAGCCAAGAATTTAGCGGGGGGACGGAGACCCAGTACTTC.

The sample holds a few counts of this clone. This chain connects TRBV5-1 to TRBJ2-7, with a possible D match to TRBD1 (5 bases). Trimming left V 0 bases short and J 1 base short, with 8 bases between. Germline CDR1 and CDR2: SGHRS and YFSETQ. The CDR3 contains 14 residues. This CDR3 is CASSLADSSYEQYF. Here the CDR3 DNA reads TGCGCCAGCAGCTTGGCCGACAGTTCCTACGAGCAGTACTTC. Full variable domain (outside the CDR3, taken from reference TRBV5-1 and TRBJ2-7): KAGVTQTPRYLIKTRGQQVTLSCSPISGHRSVSWYQQTPGQGLQFLFEYFSETQRNKGNFPGRFSGRQFSNSRSEMNVSTLELGDSALYLCASSLADSSYEQYFGPGTRLTVT.

The chain has TRBV7-2 and TRBJ2-7, with 7 bases identical to TRBD1. CDR3 length: 16 amino acids. The V segment lost 2 bases and the J segment 3 bases; nucleotides outside the gene matches: 10. CDR1 is SGHTA and CDR2 is FQGNSA in the germline V gene. CDR3: CASSLPITGADYEQYF. In DNA form, the CDR3 reads TGTGCCAGCAGCTTACCCATCACAGGGGCGGACTACGAGCAGTACTTC. Filled out from reference TRBV7-2 and TRBJ2-7, the complete variable domain reads GAGVSQSPSNKVTEKGKDVELRCDPISGHTALYWYRQSLGQGLEFLIYFQGNSAPDKSGLPSDRFSAERTGGSVSTLTIQRTQQEDSAVYLCASSLPITGADYEQYFGPGTRLTVT.

The chain joins TRBV7-9 to TRBJ2-7; D unclear. This CDR3 contains 13 residues. V dropped 1 base and J dropped 2 bases, with 6 bases sitting between them. Looked up from germline, CDR1 is SEHNR and CDR2 is FQNEAQ (reference sequence). CDR3 sequence: CASSLGGTYEQYF. In nucleotides, the CDR3 is TGTGCCAGCAGCTTAGGAGGAACCTACGAGCAGTACTTC.

V is TRBV5-1 and J is TRBJ2-4; TRBD1 matches at 8 bases. Trimming cost V 1 base and J 6 bases; bases outside gene matches: 9. The CDR3 has 16 residues. Per germline, CDR1 SGHRS and CDR2 YFSETQ. Here the CDR3 reads CASSLQGALVSNIQYF. The CDR3 DNA reads TGCGCCAGCAGCTTGCAGGGGGCGTTGGTTTCAAACATTCAGTACTTC.

The DNA for the CDR3 is TGTGCCAGCAGTCCAATACAGGGGATATACGAGCAGTACTTC. Translating gives CASSPIQGIYEQYF. The V and J genes are TRBV14 and TRBJ2-7; 7 bases line up with TRBD1. The germline gives CDR1 SGHDN, CDR2 FVKESK. With 6 bases clipped from V and 4 bases from J, the junction kept 9 bases outside the gene matches. This CDR3 comprises 14 residues.

This clone was counted a single time. V gene TRBV29-1 combines with J gene TRBJ2-3, with D possibly TRBD2 on 7 matching bases. Germline V gives CDR1 SQVTM, CDR2 ANQGSEA. The CDR3 covers 12 residues. V lost 4 bases to trimming and J lost 4 bases, with 9 bases between them. CDR3 sequence: CSVAGGADTQYF. The DNA of the CDR3 is TGCAGCGTTGCGGGGGGCGCAGATACGCAGTATTTT.

This clone was found a few times. The genes are TRBV6-1 and TRBJ2-4; TRBD1 matches at 7 bases. In germline, CDR1 is MNHNS, CDR2 SASEGT. The CDR3 covers 13 residues. V lost 0 bases and J lost 9; bases outside the gene matches: 2. CDR3 sequence reads: CASSEARGRIQYF. The DNA of the CDR3 is TGTGCCAGCAGTGAAGCAAGGGGGCGCATTCAGTACTTC.

This clone was recorded only once. This chain links TRBV27 with TRBJ2-7; possible D gene TRBD1, 5 bases. Germline CDR1 is MNHEY and CDR2 is SMNVEV (reference sequence). The CDR3 has 14 amino acids. Trimming left V 5 bases short and J 3 bases short, with 14 bases between. CDR3 residues: CASSPTQDNYEQYF. The CDR3 DNA is TGTGCCAGCAGTCCGACCCAGGACAACTACGAGCAGTACTTC.

J is TRBJ2-3 and V is TRBV28; 11 bases are a match to TRBD2. The CDR3 spans 16 residues. Germline V gene lookup returns CDR1 MDHEN and CDR2 SYDVKM. The junction had 3 bases not matched to a gene; V was cut back by 3 bases and J by 1 base. The CDR3 DNA reads as TGTGCCAGCAGTTTGCCGACTAGCGGGGGCACAGATACGCAGTATTTT. It is translated as CASSLPTSGGTDTQYF. Using reference TRBV28 and TRBJ2-3 for the parts outside the CDR3, the full variable domain is DVKVTQSSRYLVKRTGEKVFLECVQDMDHENMFWYRQDPGLGLRLIYFSYDVKMKEKGDIPEGYSVSREKKERFSLILESASTNQTSMYLCASSLPTSGGTDTQYFGPGTRLTVL.

V gene TRBV23-1 combines with J gene TRBJ1-4, with 12 bases that match TRBD1. TRBV23-1 is recorded as an ORF, its role being uncertain. This CDR3 spans 15 amino acids. Trimming took 11 bases from V and 8 from J; bases not matched to a gene: 12. CDR3 bases: TGCGCCGGGACAGGGGGCCCCTTAACCTTCGAAAAACTGTTTTTT. Amino acids: CAGTGGPLTFEKLFF.

The V gene is TRBV4-1, the J gene TRBJ2-1; a weak D match, TRBD1 (6 bases). V was shortened by 0 bases and J by 0 bases, with 15 bases between the two germline ends. Germline assignment: CDR1 MGHRA and CDR2 YSYEKL. The CDR3 sequence is 18 residues long. The CDR3 coding sequence is TGCGCCAGCAGCCAAGATCAATGGACAGCGAGCTCCTACAATGAGCAGTTCTTC. The encoded protein is CASSQDQWTASSYNEQFF.

The rearrangement links TRBV7-9 to TRBJ1-1; D not certain. This CDR3 has 11 amino acids. Germline CDR1 is SEHNR and CDR2 is FQNEAQ (reference sequence). Trimming took off 5 bases at V and 7 bases at J, with 8 bases between the two ends. The DNA of the CDR3 is TGTGCCAGCAGCACTCCTCTTGAAGCTTTCTTT. Encoded protein: CASSTPLEAFF.

This chain joins TRBV15 and TRBJ1-1, with a tentative D call TRBD1 (6 bases). Trimming removed 5 bases at V and 7 bases at J, with 8 bases between. The CDR3 sequence is 11 residues long. Germline CDR1 reads LNHNV; CDR2 reads YYDKDF (reference sequence). CDR3 loop: CATSATGEAFF. The CDR3, as DNA: TGTGCCACCAGCGCGACAGGTGAAGCTTTCTTT.